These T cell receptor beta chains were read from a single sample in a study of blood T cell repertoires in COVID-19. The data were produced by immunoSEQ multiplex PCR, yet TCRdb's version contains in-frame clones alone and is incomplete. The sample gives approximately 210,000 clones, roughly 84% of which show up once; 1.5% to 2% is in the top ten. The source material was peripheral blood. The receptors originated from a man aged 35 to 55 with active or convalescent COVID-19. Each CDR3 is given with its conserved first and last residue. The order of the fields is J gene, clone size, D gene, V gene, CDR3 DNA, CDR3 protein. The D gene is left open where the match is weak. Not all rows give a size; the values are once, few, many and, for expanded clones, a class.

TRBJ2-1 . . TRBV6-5 TGTGCCAGCAGGGGCGTCGCGGGATCGCACGGTGAGCAGTTCTTC CASRGVAGSHGEQFF
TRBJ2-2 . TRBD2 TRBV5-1 TGCGCCAGCAGCTCCAAATCCGGGACTAGCGGGAGTAACACCGGGGAGCTGTTTTTT CASSSKSGTSGSNTGELFF
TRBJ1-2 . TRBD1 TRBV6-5 TGTGCCAGTTTAGACGGGACAGGGTATGGCTACACCTTC CASLDGTGYGYTF
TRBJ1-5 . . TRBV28 TGTGCCAGCAGTTCCTTTAAAGAGGGGGTTGGGAATCAGCCCCAGCATTTT CASSSFKEGVGNQPQHF
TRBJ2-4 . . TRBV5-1 TGCGCCAGCAGCTTCACAGGGTGGCGTGACATTCAGTACTTC CASSFTGWRDIQYF
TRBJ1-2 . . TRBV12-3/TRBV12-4 TGTGCCAGCAGCCTTCAGGGAAACTATGGCTACACCTTC CASSLQGNYGYTF
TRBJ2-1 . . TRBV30 TGTGCCTGCGGGAGGGGGCTAGCGGAATACAATGAGCAGTTCTTC CACGRGLAEYNEQFF
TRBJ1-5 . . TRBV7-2 TGTGCCAGCAGCTTAGTTCCAGGCTATAGCAATCAGCCCCAGCATTTT CASSLVPGYSNQPQHF
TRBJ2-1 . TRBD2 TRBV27 TGTGCCAGCAGTTCGGCGAGCGGGAGGGCCTTGTGGGAGCAGTTCTTC CASSSASGRALWEQFF
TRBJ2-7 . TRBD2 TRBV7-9 TGTGCCAGCAGCTTCAGCGGGGCGGGGTACGAGCAGTACTTC CASSFSGAGYEQYF
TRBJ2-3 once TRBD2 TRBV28 TGTGCCAGCATCCTGACTAGCGCGGGCGATACGCAGTATTTT CASILTSAGDTQYF
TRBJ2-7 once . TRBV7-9 TGTGCCAGCAGCTCCATTAAGGTTTCAGGGTACGAGCAGTACTTC CASSSIKVSGYEQYF
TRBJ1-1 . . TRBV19 TGTGCCAGTAGTATAGGGGTCAGGGCGAACACTGAAGCTTTCTTT CASSIGVRANTEAFF
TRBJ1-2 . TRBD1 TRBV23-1 TGCGCCAGCAGTCAAAAGGGACAGGGGAGGATCGGCTACACCTTC CASSQKGQGRIGYTF
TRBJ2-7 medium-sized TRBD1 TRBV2 TGTGCCAGCAGGGCGGGACAGGGCAGCTCCTACGAGCAGTACTTC CASRAGQGSSYEQYF
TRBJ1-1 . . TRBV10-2 TGCGCCAGCACGGGGCAGGGAGGGGTACGCACTGAAGCTTTCTTT CASTGQGGVRTEAFF
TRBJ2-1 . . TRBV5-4 TGTGCCAGCAGCTCTGGGGGGGGCTTTGGTGAGCAGTTCTTC CASSSGGGFGEQFF
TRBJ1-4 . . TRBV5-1 TGCGCCAGCAGCTTGGTCGCGGGAGTAAGGGAAAAACTGTTTTTT CASSLVAGVREKLFF
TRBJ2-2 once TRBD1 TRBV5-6 TGTGCCAGCAGCTTTGATTACAGGGGTACCGGGGAGCTGTTTTTT CASSFDYRGTGELFF
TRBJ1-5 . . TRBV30 TGTGCCTGGAGTGTACGGGGGGGGATGAGTCAGCCCCAGCATTTT CAWSVRGGMSQPQHF